The rows below give T cell receptor beta chains drawn from one sample of a study of cytomegalovirus exposure and HLA in healthy donors. Generated by immunoSEQ multiplex PCR, the TCRdb table keeps only in-frame clones and is missing some. The table has under 140,000 clones, roughly 80% seen once. Sequencing used PBMCs. The source of these receptors is a man under 40 in good health and CMV-seropositive. Both conserved end residues are part of each CDR3. D genes are given only for firm matches. Clone size, where shown, is once, few, many, or a class for clones that have expanded.

V	size	J	D	CDR3	DNA
TRBV13	few	TRBJ2-5	TRBD2	CASSSRTSGGVQETQYF	TGTGCCAGCAGCTCACGGACTAGCGGGGGGGTACAAGAGACCCAGTACTTC
TRBV28	few	TRBJ1-3	TRBD1	CASSETGVGNTIYF	TGTGCCAGCAGTGAGACAGGGGTTGGAAACACCATATATTTT
TRBV19	-	TRBJ2-7	TRBD1	CASSITGESSEQYF	TGTGCCAGTAGTATAACAGGGGAATCGAGCGAGCAGTACTTC
TRBV7-2	once	TRBJ1-3	-	CASSPPGQGSGNTIYF	TGTGCCAGCAGCCCCCCCGGGCAGGGCTCTGGAAACACCATATATTTT
TRBV7-2	-	TRBJ2-7	TRBD2	CASSLVAGGAYEQYF	TGTGCCAGCAGCTTAGTGGCCGGGGGGGCCTACGAGCAGTACTTC
TRBV27	-	TRBJ1-1	-	CASSLGGAGNTEAFF	TGTGCCAGCAGTTTGGGGGGGGCCGGTAACACTGAAGCTTTCTTT
TRBV10-2	few	TRBJ1-1	-	CASSTGNTEAFF	TGCGCCAGCAGTACAGGGAACACTGAAGCTTTCTTT
TRBV2	-	TRBJ2-7	-	CASSTGATTYEQYF	TGTGCCAGCAGTACTGGGGCTACCACCTACGAGCAGTACTTC
TRBV2	few	TRBJ1-4	TRBD1	CASSQGDRAGEKLFF	TGTGCCAGCAGTCAAGGGGACAGGGCGGGGGAAAAACTGTTTTTT
TRBV5-1	-	TRBJ2-3	-	CASSLGADTQYF	TGCGCCAGCAGCTTAGGGGCAGATACGCAGTATTTT
TRBV2	-	TRBJ2-7	TRBD1	CASTRTRDSYEQYF	TGTGCCAGCACTCGTACCCGGGACAGCTACGAGCAGTACTTC
TRBV23-1	-	TRBJ2-2	-	CASSQSPSPNTGELFF	TGCGCCAGCAGTCAATCGCCTAGCCCGAACACCGGGGAGCTGTTTTTT
TRBV18	-	TRBJ1-2	TRBD1	CASSPAQAAYRGLDGYTF	TGTGCCAGCTCACCGGCGCAGGCAGCTTACAGGGGGCTTGATGGCTACACCTTC
TRBV6-6	-	TRBJ1-1	TRBD1	CASRPGQGARNTEAFF	TGTGCCAGCAGACCCGGACAGGGGGCGCGTAACACTGAAGCTTTCTTT
TRBV10-3	-	TRBJ2-5	TRBD2	CAISGGKTSGGGETQYF	TGTGCCATCAGTGGTGGCAAAACTAGCGGGGGCGGAGAGACCCAGTACTTC
TRBV6-6	once	TRBJ1-5	-	CALHLMNGNQPQHF	TGTGCCTTACACCTGATGAATGGCAATCAGCCCCAGCATTTT
TRBV6-5	few	TRBJ2-7	TRBD1	CASSYGTGAYEQYF	TGTGCCAGCAGTTATGGGACAGGGGCCTACGAGCAGTACTTC
TRBV10-1	-	TRBJ1-1	-	CASSESHREGTEAFF	TGCGCCAGCAGTGAGTCGCACAGGGAGGGCACTGAAGCTTTCTTT
TRBV7-9	-	TRBJ2-7	-	CASSVLGGEQYF	TGTGCCAGCAGCGTACTGGGGGGCGAGCAGTACTTC
TRBV11-2	-	TRBJ1-2	TRBD1	CASSLPSDRPTF	TGTGCCAGCAGCTTACCATCGGACAGGCCAACCTTC
TRBV7-6	-	TRBJ1-5	-	CASSRGERGQPQHF	TGTGCCAGCAGCCGGGGAGAGCGGGGTCAGCCCCAGCATTTT
TRBV25-1	few	TRBJ2-7	-	CASSEKKGTTTGPHEQYF	TGTGCCAGCAGTGAAAAAAAAGGTACGACGACAGGCCCCCACGAGCAGTACTTC
TRBV11-3	-	TRBJ2-7	-	CASTSGYEQYF	TGTGCCAGCACTTCCGGTTACGAGCAGTACTTC
TRBV4-3	-	TRBJ2-3	TRBD2	CASSQGPTGTSRDTQYF	TGCGCCAGCAGCCAAGGCCCGACCGGGACTAGCAGGGATACGCAGTATTTT
TRBV25-1	-	TRBJ2-3	TRBD1	CASSGRDRGAKDTQYF	TGTGCCAGCAGTGGACGGGACAGGGGCGCCAAAGATACGCAGTATTTT
TRBV7-9	-	TRBJ2-3	TRBD1	CASTPTGRATDTQYF	TGTGCCAGCACCCCGACAGGGAGAGCCACAGATACGCAGTATTTT
TRBV6-5	few	TRBJ1-1	TRBD1	CASSSRTGGNTEAFF	TGTGCCAGCAGCTCTAGGACAGGAGGGAACACTGAAGCTTTCTTT
TRBV25-1	once	TRBJ2-7	TRBD1	CASSESKDRGSYEQYF	TGTGCCAGCAGTGAATCGAAGGACAGGGGCTCCTACGAGCAGTACTTC
TRBV4-3	-	TRBJ2-5	-	CASSQGGRGTQETQYF	TGCGCCAGCAGCCAAGGAGGGCGGGGAACCCAAGAGACCCAGTACTTC
TRBV12-5	-	TRBJ2-2	-	CASGLVSSGELFF	TGTGCTAGTGGTTTGGTATCTTCCGGGGAGCTGTTTTTT
TRBV7-9	-	TRBJ1-6	-	CASSLSSSYNSPLHF	TGTGCCAGCAGCTTGAGTAGCTCCTATAATTCACCCCTCCACTTT
TRBV7-8	-	TRBJ2-7	-	CASVLGQTSEQYF	TGTGCCAGCGTCTTAGGCCAAACTAGCGAGCAGTACTTC
TRBV6-8	-	TRBJ2-4	TRBD1	CASSYGLRGRPLAKNIQYF	TGTGCCAGCAGTTACGGGCTCAGGGGGCGTCCATTAGCCAAAAACATTCAGTACTTC
TRBV28	-	TRBJ1-2	-	CASSSRGYGYTF	TGTGCCAGCAGTTCAAGGGGCTATGGCTACACCTTC
TRBV10-3	-	TRBJ2-5	-	CAIKPGVGTQYF	TGTGCCATCAAGCCAGGGGTGGGGACCCAGTACTTC
TRBV5-1	-	TRBJ1-1	-	CASSLAGGANTEAFF	TGCGCCAGCAGCTTGGCCGGGGGGGCCAACACTGAAGCTTTCTTT
TRBV14	once	TRBJ1-1	-	CASSQARVTEAFF	TGTGCCAGCAGCCAAGCGAGGGTTACTGAAGCTTTCTTT
TRBV5-6	few	TRBJ2-2	-	CASSLEASGVAGELFF	TGTGCCAGCAGCTTGGAGGCTTCAGGGGTGGCCGGGGAGCTGTTTTTT
TRBV6-1	few	TRBJ1-1	-	CASSQYQLGQGAFF	TGTGCCAGCAGCCAGTATCAGCTAGGCCAGGGAGCTTTCTTT
TRBV7-2	-	TRBJ2-4	-	CASSLRPDLNIQYF	TGTGCCAGCAGCTTAAGGCCAGACTTAAACATTCAGTACTTC
TRBV27	-	TRBJ2-7	TRBD1	CASSYRPGGAHEQYF	TGTGCCAGCAGTTATCGGCCAGGGGGAGCGCACGAGCAGTACTTC
TRBV11-3	-	TRBJ1-3	TRBD1	CASSWTGGSGNTIYF	TGTGCCAGCAGCTGGACAGGGGGCTCTGGAAACACCATATATTTT
TRBV7-9	-	TRBJ1-5	-	CASSLGTASNQPQHF	TGTGCCAGCAGCTTAGGGACAGCTAGCAATCAGCCCCAGCATTTT
TRBV7-2	-	TRBJ1-2	TRBD1	CASSFPGGDGYTF	TGTGCCAGCAGCTTTCCAGGGGGAGATGGCTACACCTTC
TRBV19	few	TRBJ2-7	TRBD1	CASSITGTGGNEQYF	TGTGCCAGTAGTATCACCGGGACAGGGGGTAACGAGCAGTACTTC
TRBV5-1	-	TRBJ2-3	TRBD1	CASSTGTTDTQYF	TGCGCCAGCTCGACAGGGACGACAGATACGCAGTATTTT
TRBV14	-	TRBJ1-2	-	CASSHGSRLGYGYTF	TGTGCCAGCAGCCACGGCTCGAGGCTAGGCTATGGCTACACCTTC
TRBV9	few	TRBJ2-7	-	CASSVNGQSYEQYF	TGTGCCAGCAGCGTAAACGGACAGTCCTACGAGCAGTACTTC